The sample holds many counts of the clone carrying this T cell receptor (beta chain). Its antigen is as yet unknown. Per the germline V gene, CDR1 is MGHDK and CDR2 is SYGVNS. V lost 4 bases to trimming and J lost 0 bases, with 12 bases between them. The CDR3 contains 15 residues. Patients aged 18 to 65 had newly diagnosed hyperthyroidism of under 2 months' duration. Together with thyroid ultrasound, orbital computed tomography, serum thyroxine and TRAb, clinical symptoms were used for diagnoses. The data belong to a study of T cells in Graves' hyperthyroidism and ophthalmopathy. The study's findings and limits: Within blood appeared most thyroid clonotypes that had expanded above 0.001. Model output signaled ophthalmopathy a median roughly 6.1 months ahead of onset.

The CDR3 regions of TCR beta were amplified from RNA transcripts. HTBI primers drove first-round RT-PCR of the TCR CDR3. TCRdb independently ran MiXCR on the multiplex PCR reads; one entry per CDR3 protein. The sample includes almost 600,000 distinct CDR3 sequences, approximately 15% of them seen just once. The chain combines TRBV25-1 with TRBJ1-2; D gene uncertain. The sequence came from a woman aged 25 to 39 with Graves' hyperthyroidism that later progressed to Graves' ophthalmopathy. The sequenced material came from blood. Written as DNA, the CDR3 is TGTGCCAGCAGTGGTCAGGTCCTCTCTAACTATGGCTACACCTTC. It encodes CASSGQVLSNYGYTF.